This TCR beta chain comes out of a study of shared clonotypes between healthy human individuals. Whole-study results and caveats: Naive subsets typically showed greater estimated richness than memory subsets.

As for this clone: Its antigen is still unknown.

For each subset, genomic DNA was distributed in equal portions over several immunoSEQ plates. Libraries were prepared by immunoSEQ multiplex PCR; TCRdb keeps only in-frame clonotypes and omits some of them. Of about 1.4 million clones detected, over 95% appear once; the ten largest clones hold approximately 1.2%. The donors, all of them Caucasian adults, lived in Nashville, Tennessee. The CDR3 has 15 residues. V gave up 6 bases and J gave up 6 bases; unmatched junction bases: 6. CDR1 is MDHEN and CDR2 is SYDVKM in the germline V gene. The chain couples TRBV28 to TRBJ2-1; 12 bases fit TRBD1. The specimen sequenced was naive CD4+ T cells sorted from blood. Subset indicated: CD45RA+ positively selected. The source is a man aged 25-40 years in good health. DNA for the CDR3: TGTGCCAGCAGGGGAGCGGGACAGGGGGCCAATGAGCAGTTCTTC. This sequence encodes CASRGAGQGANEQFF.